This entry lists 25 T cell receptor beta chains sequenced from one sample in a study of tumor-infiltrating lymphocytes in primary liver carcinoma. Reverse transcription of roughly 470 ng total RNA with a constant-region primer produced TCR beta cDNA. Libraries of TCR beta came from three nested multiplex PCR rounds with slightly modified ARM-PCR. The first two PCR rounds, approximately 10 cycles each, used TRBV1-TRBV30 forward primers and a C-beta reverse primer. One entry per CDR3 protein results from TCRdb running MiXCR on the multiplex PCR reads. The table shows roughly 200,000 distinct CDR3 sequences, with around four fifths occurring only once. Co-extracted RNA and DNA came from roughly 20-30 mg of unsorted bulk tissue. The specimen was tumor tissue from primary liver carcinoma. All receptors derive from a man aged 40-55 years with primary liver carcinoma and hepatitis B virus infection.

In the case of this clonotype: The junction does not match germline at one end; this may be a read error. The V gene is TRBV11-1, the J gene TRBJ2-2, with TRBD2 as a possible D gene (5 bases). Germline loops: CDR1 SGHAT, CDR2 FQDESV (reference sequence). CDR3 length equals 14 residues. The CDR3, as DNA: TGTGCCAGCAGCTTATGGGCGAACACCGGGGAGCCGTATTTT. Protein product: CASSLWANTGEPYF.

A note on this clonotype: In this CDR3 the conserved last residue, phenylalanine or tryptophan, is missing, so a read error is likely. The chain is built from TRBV11-2 and TRBJ2-3, with a weak D call TRBD1 (5 bases). The CDR3 loop spans 14 amino acids. Germline V gene data show CDR1 as SGHAT and CDR2 as FQNNGV. The CDR3 region is CVSSLNRQGDMQYY. Here the CDR3 DNA reads TGTGTCAGCAGCTTAAACCGACAAGGGGATATGCAGTATTAT.

Of note for this clonotype: One end of the junction varies from germline; a read error may be responsible. The chain recombines TRBV7-8 with TRBJ2-4; tentative D call: TRBD2 (5 bases). The CDR3 sequence is 17 residues long. The germline V gene has CDR1 SGHVS and CDR2 FQNEAQ. The CDR3, as DNA: TGTACCAGCAGGCCCCTTTCCAGCGGATTAGCCAAAAACATTCAGTACTTC. This sequence encodes CTSRPLSSGLAKNIQYF. The full variable domain, completed using reference TRBV7-8 and TRBJ2-4, is GAGVSQSPRYKVAKRGQDVALRCDPISGHVSLFWYQQALGQGPEFLTYFQNEAQLDKSGLPSDRFFAERPEGSVSTLKIQRTQQEDSAVYLCTSRPLSSGLAKNIQYFGAGTRLSVL.

With regard to this clonotype: Sequence at one end of the junction differs from germline and may be a read error. This chain joins TRBV4-3 and TRBJ2-3, with 8 bases lining up with TRBD2. The germline CDR1 and CDR2 sequences are LGHNA and YSLEER. The CDR3 totals 17 residues. CDR3 coding DNA: TGCTTCAGCAGCCATGATACCGACGCGGGAGGAACAGATACGCAATATTTT. This sequence encodes CFSSHDTDAGGTDTQYF.

In its sample, this clonotype was seen once. This may arise from a read error, as a much more abundant clone is one base away. The chain's CDR3 is CASSLGDTEAQYF. The CDR3 DNA reads as TGTGCCAGCAGTTTGGGGGACACAGAGGCCCAGTACTTC. This sequence joins TRBV28 and TRBJ2-5, with D possibly being TRBD1 (6 bases). Germline V gene sequence: CDR1 MDHEN, CDR2 SYDVKM. The CDR3 is made up of 13 amino acids.

With regard to this clonotype: A much bigger clone sits one base away, suggesting this may be a read error. The chain employs TRBV5-1 and TRBJ1-2, with D possibly matching TRBD1 (5 bases). V was shortened by 4 bases and J by 1 base, with 11 bases between the two germline ends. The CDR3 totals 14 residues. Per the germline V gene, CDR1 is SGHRS and CDR2 is YFSETQ. The CDR3 DNA is TGCGCCAGCAGCGAAGGGGTGCGTAACTATGGCTACACCTTC. Its translation is CASSEGVRNYGYTF. Based on the CDR3 plus reference TRBV5-1 and TRBJ1-2, the full variable domain is KAGVTQTPRYLIKTRGQQVTLSCSPISGHRSVSWYQQTPGQGLQFLFEYFSETQRNKGNFPGRFSGRQFSNSRSEMNVSTLELGDSALYLCASSEGVRNYGYTFGSGTRLTVV.

The chain employs TRBV6-5 and TRBJ2-1; TRBD1 aligns across 8 bases. There are 16 residues in the CDR3. J was trimmed by 2 bases and V by 6 bases; bases with no gene match: 9. The V gene's germline CDR1 is MNHEY and CDR2 SVGAGI. CDR3 in DNA: TGTGCCAGCAGCTCCCCGGGACAGGTCACCTACAATGAGCAGTTCTTC. Translating it yields CASSSPGQVTYNEQFF.

On this clonotype itself: Since the CDR3 does not end with the conserved phenylalanine or tryptophan, this likely comes from a read error. The V and J genes are TRBV11-2 and TRBJ2-3; maybe TRBD2 (5 bases). The CDR3 runs to 14 residues. Germline V gene data show CDR1 as SGHAT and CDR2 as FQNNGV. The DNA for the CDR3 is TGTGTCAGCAGCTTGGACTTGGCGTCAGACACGCAGTATATT. The encoded protein is CVSSLDLASDTQYI.

The chain recombines TRBV13 with TRBJ1-6, with D possibly TRBD1 on 5 matching bases. This CDR3 has 15 residues. The germline V gene encodes CDR1 PRHDT and CDR2 FYEKMQ (reference sequence). Trimming cost V 1 base and J 7 bases, with 11 bases left between them. This CDR3 is CASSLEAGKNSPLHF. DNA of the CDR3: TGTGCCAGCAGCTTAGAAGCAGGGAAGAATTCACCCCTCCACTTT.

About this clonotype itself: An end of the junction differs from the germline gene, which may be a read error. The chain employs TRBV11-1 and TRBJ2-1; a possible D gene is TRBD2 (6 bases). The length of the CDR3 is 16 residues. Germline V gives CDR1 SGHAT, CDR2 FQDESV (reference sequence). CDR3 sequence: CASTLGIAEWRSEQFF. The CDR3 DNA sequence: TGTGCCAGCACCTTAGGTATAGCGGAATGGCGAAGTGAGCAGTTCTTC.

As regards this clonotype: An end of the junction differs from the germline gene, which may be a read error. The J gene is TRBJ2-1, the V gene TRBV4-3, with D tentatively TRBD2 (6 bases). Germline CDR1 reads LGHNA; CDR2 reads YSLEER. This CDR3 spans 15 amino acids. The CDR3 region has the DNA TGCGCCAGCAGCCAAGAGCCTACGGGAGCCAATGAGCAATTCTTC. Its protein is CASSQEPTGANEQFF.

For this clonotype: This may be a read error: a much more frequent sequence differs by one nucleotide. The CDR3 DNA is TGTGTCACCAGTGGTGTGGGGGCGGAGAACACTGAAGCTTTCTTT. Translating it yields CVTSGVGAENTEAFF. The V gene is TRBV24-1, the J gene TRBJ1-1; tentatively, D is TRBD1 (6 bases). Looked up from germline, CDR1 is KGHDR and CDR2 is SFDVKD. The CDR3 runs 15 residues.

The chain's CDR3 is CASSVWAHTQYF. The CDR3 DNA is TGTGCCAGCAGTGTTTGGGCACATACGCAGTATTTT. The chain links TRBV6-1 to TRBJ2-3, with D unresolved. This CDR3 has 12 amino acids. The germline V gene encodes CDR1 MNHNS and CDR2 SASEGT. Trimming stripped 4 bases from V and 7 bases from J, with 9 bases between.

The genes are TRBV29-1 and TRBJ2-2; D possibly uses TRBD1 or TRBD2 (5 bases each). CDR1 and CDR2 (germline): SQVTM, ANQGSEA. CDR3 length: 16 amino acids. CDR3 protein: CNIENPLGTNTGELFF. The CDR3 DNA reads TGCAACATTGAAAACCCCCTGGGGACCAACACCGGGGAGCTGTTTTTT.

In this sample, this clonotype is medium-sized. The V and J genes are TRBV6-5 and TRBJ1-2; D call uncertain. The germline CDR1 and CDR2 sequences are MNHEY and SVGAGI. This CDR3 is 13 amino acids long. V shed 6 bases and J shed 6 bases, with 14 bases lying between them. In DNA, the CDR3 is TGTGCCAGCAGCCCACCTGGGAGCCATGGCTACACCTTC. Amino acids: CASSPPGSHGYTF.

Concerning this clonotype itself: The junction and the germline gene differ at one end; a read error may be behind it. Here the CDR3 reads CASSQETESYDQYF. DNA of the CDR3: TGTGCCAGCAGCCAAGAAACAGAATCCTACGACCAGTACTTC. The chain has TRBV4-2 and TRBJ2-7; D uncertain. CDR1 and CDR2 (germline): LGHNA, YNFKEQ. This CDR3 spans 14 amino acids.

Comment on this clonotype: One end of the junction fails to match germline, which may point to a read error. This chain joins TRBV28 and TRBJ1-5; no clear D gene. The CDR3 runs to 14 residues. Germline CDR1 reads MDHEN; CDR2 reads SYDVKM. This CDR3 is CASMAGDSIQPQHF. The CDR3 DNA is TGTGCCAGCATGGCCGGGGATAGCATTCAGCCCCAGCATTTT.

As regards this clonotype: A single base separates this from a much larger clone, so it may be a read error. This rearrangement joins TRBV14 to TRBJ2-5; D may be TRBD2 (6 bases). Germline V gene sequence: CDR1 SGHDN, CDR2 FVKESK. The CDR3 spans 16 residues. V was cut by 2 bases and J by 4 bases, with 17 bases left in between. The CDR3 spells CASSQRRDSRPETQYF. The CDR3 DNA follows: TGTGCCAGCAGCCAACGTCGGGACTCTCGGCCAGAGACCCAGTACTTC.

Remarks on this clonotype: One end of the junction fails to match germline, which may point to a read error. This rearrangement joins TRBV29-1 to TRBJ1-1; D gene uncertain. This CDR3 is 13 amino acids long. CDR1 is SQVTM and CDR2 is ANQGSEA in the germline V gene. CDR3 amino acids: CCVGARLNTEASF. The CDR3 DNA reads as TGCTGCGTTGGCGCCCGACTGAACACTGAAGCTTCCTTT.

The CDR3 DNA sequence: TGTGCCAGCAGTTACCCCCTTAGTACTGAAGCTTTCTTT. It is translated as CASSYPLSTEAFF. The J gene is TRBJ1-1, the V gene TRBV6-2 or TRBV6-3; D gene ambiguous. CDR1 MNHEY and CDR2 SVGEGT come from the germline V gene. Trimming removed 2 bases at V and 5 bases at J, with 9 bases between. This CDR3 spans 13 amino acids.

Worth noting for this clonotype: The CDR3 carries no conserved terminal phenylalanine or tryptophan, so it likely arises from a read error. The chain carries TRBV4-3 and TRBJ2-3, with 8 bases aligning to TRBD1. Germline trimming cut 4 bases from V and 2 bases from J; bases unmatched to any gene: 8. This CDR3 has 16 residues. In germline, CDR1 is LGHNA, CDR2 YSLEER. CDR3 protein: CASSRDGDRNTDTQYS. For the CDR3, the DNA is TGCGCCAGCAGCCGAGACGGGGACAGGAACACAGATACGCAGTATTCT.

Remarks on this clonotype: The junction and the germline gene differ at one end; a read error may be behind it. The rearrangement joins TRBV28 to TRBJ2-1, with D possibly being TRBD2 (6 bases). This CDR3 has 14 amino acids. Germline V lookup: CDR1 MDHEN, CDR2 SYDVKM. CDR3 loop: CTSSFTGEYNEQFF. The CDR3 coding sequence is TGTACCAGCAGTTTCACGGGAGAGTACAATGAGCAGTTCTTC.

This clonotype was found once. One end of the junction does not line up with germline, which may come from a read error. The V and J genes are TRBV10-2 and TRBJ2-1; 7 nucleotides match TRBD2. This CDR3 region has 12 residues. Germline V gene data show CDR1 as WSHSY and CDR2 as SAAADI. The CDR3 region has the DNA TGCGCTAGCAGTTGGACTAGGGATGAGCCGTTCTTC. It codes for CASSWTRDEPFF.

The rearrangement uses TRBV10-3 and TRBJ1-1; no definite D call. The CDR3 is 15 residues long. Deletions cut 4 bases from V and 4 bases from J, with 16 bases between. Germline CDR1 reads ENHRY; CDR2 reads SYGVKD. In DNA form, the CDR3 reads TGTGCCATCAGTGCTGAGGACGATATGAGCACTGAAGCTTTCTTT. It translates to CAISAEDDMSTEAFF.

Notes on this clonotype: One end of the junction is discordant with germline, which a read error may explain. The chain links TRBV6-1 to TRBJ2-7; 11 bases agree with TRBD2. The germline CDR1 and CDR2 sequences are MNHNS and SASEGT. The CDR3 spans 15 residues. This chain's CDR3 is CVRSTGTSGSYEQYF. The CDR3 nucleotides read TGTGTCAGGAGTACCGGGACTAGCGGCTCCTACGAGCAGTATTTC.